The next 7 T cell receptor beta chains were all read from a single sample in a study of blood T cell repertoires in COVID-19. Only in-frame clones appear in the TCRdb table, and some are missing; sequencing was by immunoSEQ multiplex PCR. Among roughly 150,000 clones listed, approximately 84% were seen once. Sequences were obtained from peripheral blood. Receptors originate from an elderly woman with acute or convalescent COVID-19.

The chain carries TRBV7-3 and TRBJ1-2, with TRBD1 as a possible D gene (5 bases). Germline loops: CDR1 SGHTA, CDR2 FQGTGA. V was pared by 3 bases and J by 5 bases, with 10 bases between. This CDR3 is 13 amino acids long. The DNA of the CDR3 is TGTGCCAGCAGCTTGCCGGGGGATTATGGCTACACCTTC. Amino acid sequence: CASSLPGDYGYTF.

For the CDR3, the DNA is TGTGCCAGCTCGCAGATCTCGGGCAGGGGTGCAACTAATGAAAAACTGTTTTTT. It yields the protein CASSQISGRGATNEKLFF. V is TRBV18 and J is TRBJ1-4; D is perhaps TRBD1 (6 bases). The CDR3 sequence is 18 residues long. Germline V lookup: CDR1 KGHSH, CDR2 LQKENI. Trimming removed 6 bases from V and 0 bases from J, with 20 bases in between.

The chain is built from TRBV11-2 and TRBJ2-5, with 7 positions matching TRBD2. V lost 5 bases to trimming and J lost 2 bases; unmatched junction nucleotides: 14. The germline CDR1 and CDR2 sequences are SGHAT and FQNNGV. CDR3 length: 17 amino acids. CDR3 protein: CASSKGAVAGGQETQYF. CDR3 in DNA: TGTGCCAGCAGCAAAGGGGCGGTAGCGGGTGGGCAAGAGACCCAGTACTTC.

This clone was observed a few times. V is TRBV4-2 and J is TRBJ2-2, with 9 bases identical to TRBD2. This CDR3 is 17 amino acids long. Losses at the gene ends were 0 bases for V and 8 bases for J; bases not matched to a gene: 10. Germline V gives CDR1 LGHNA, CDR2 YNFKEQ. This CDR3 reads CASSQDPPAGGRGELFF. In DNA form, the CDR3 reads TGTGCCAGCAGCCAAGATCCCCCTGCGGGGGGGCGAGGGGAGCTGTTTTTT.

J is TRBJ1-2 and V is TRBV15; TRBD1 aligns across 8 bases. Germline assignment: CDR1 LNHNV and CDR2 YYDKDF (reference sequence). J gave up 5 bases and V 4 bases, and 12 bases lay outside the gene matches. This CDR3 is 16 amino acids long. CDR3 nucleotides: TGTGCCACCAGCATAGACTCCGGGACAGGCCCGTATGGCTACACCTTC. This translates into CATSIDSGTGPYGYTF. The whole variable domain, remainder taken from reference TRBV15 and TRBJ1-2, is DAMVIQNPRYQVTQFGKPVTLSCSQTLNHNVMYWYQQKSSQAPKLLFHYYDKDFNNEADTPDNFQSRRPNTSFCFLDIRSPGLGDTAMYLCATSIDSGTGPYGYTFGSGTRLTVV.

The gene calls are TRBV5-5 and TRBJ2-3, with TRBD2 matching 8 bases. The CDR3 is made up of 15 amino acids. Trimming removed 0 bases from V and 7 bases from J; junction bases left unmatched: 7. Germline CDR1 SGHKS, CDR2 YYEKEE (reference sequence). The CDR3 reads CASSLDSGVRNTQYF. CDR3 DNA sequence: TGTGCCAGCAGCTTGGATAGCGGGGTTCGAAATACGCAGTATTTT. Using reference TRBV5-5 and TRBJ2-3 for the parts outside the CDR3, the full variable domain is DAGVTQSPTHLIKTRGQQVTLRCSPISGHKSVSWYQQVLGQGPQFIFQYYEKEERGRGNFPDRFSARQFPNYSSELNVNALLLGDSALYLCASSLDSGVRNTQYFGPGTRLTVL.

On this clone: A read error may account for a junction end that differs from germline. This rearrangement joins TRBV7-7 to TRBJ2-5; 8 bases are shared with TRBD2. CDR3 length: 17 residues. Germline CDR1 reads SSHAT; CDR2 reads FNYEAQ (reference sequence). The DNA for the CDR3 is TGTGCTAGCAGCCGGAGAGGCGGAGCGGGGGCGGGAGAGACCCAGTACTTC. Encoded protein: CASSRRGGAGAGETQYF.